Listed here is a single TCR beta chain. The data are from a study of identical twins. This CDR3 has 15 residues. The trim removed 5 bases at V and 8 bases at J, leaving 11 bases unmatched. CDR1 is DFQATT and CDR2 is SNEGSKA in the germline V gene (reference sequence). TCRdb called the 5' RACE reads again in MiXCR, with one record for every CDR3 protein. The sample consists of 400,000 to 550,000 distinct CDR3 sequences, around 20% of them appearing once. The same specimen was also included in a second study, on T cells expressing NK-cell markers.

The chain has TRBV20-1 and TRBJ2-1, with TRBD1 identical over 11 bases. This receptor was taken from a woman aged 18-29 years in good health. Sequencing input: CD4+ T cells sorted from blood. The CDR3 spells CSALSPGQGGYEQFF. Written as DNA, the CDR3 is TGCAGTGCTCTGTCCCCGGGACAGGGGGGGTATGAGCAGTTCTTC.